These 22 T cell receptor beta chains were all obtained from the same sample, sequenced in a study of PD-1 blockade in classical Hodgkin lymphoma. Every patient was affected by relapse after autologous stem cell transplantation, while exposure to brentuximab vedotin was not uniform. The assay was immunoSEQ multiplex PCR, and TCRdb's table has in-frame clones only and misses some. The sample carries 14,000 or so clones, roughly 78% recorded once. This sample comprised peripheral blood mononuclear cells (PBMCs), obtained before the second cycle of nivolumab. The receptors here all came from a human donor with classical Hodgkin lymphoma.

V and J are TRBV2 and TRBJ1-1; a weak D match, TRBD1 (5 bases). V was pared by 2 bases and J by 1 base, with 8 bases between. The CDR3 has 14 amino acids. CDR1 SNHLY and CDR2 FYNNEI come from the germline V gene. Here the CDR3 reads CASSEQGRNTEAFF. In nucleotides, the CDR3 is TGTGCCAGCAGTGAACAGGGTCGGAACACTGAAGCTTTCTTT.

This chain links TRBV7-8 with TRBJ2-7; D is uncertain. The V gene lost 0 bases and the J gene lost 3 bases, with 3 bases spanning the gap. The CDR3 contains 12 residues. Germline loops: CDR1 SGHVS, CDR2 FQNEAQ. In nucleotides, the CDR3 is TGTGCCAGCAGCTTAGCATTCTACGAGCAGTACTTC. Its translation: CASSLAFYEQYF.

The CDR3 protein is CASSLDGFGITNEKLFF. Here the CDR3 DNA reads TGTGCCAGCAGCTTAGACGGGTTCGGTATTACGAATGAAAAACTGTTTTTT. The rearrangement links TRBV7-2 to TRBJ1-4; no definite D call. The CDR3 has 17 amino acids. V lost 1 base and J 5 bases, leaving 17 bases between the germline ends. CDR1 is SGHTA, CDR2 FQGNSA, per germline.

This clone was observed a handful of times. V and J are TRBV28 and TRBJ2-6; 8 positions match TRBD1. The CDR3 has 17 amino acids. In germline, CDR1 is MDHEN, CDR2 SYDVKM. Trimming cost V 5 bases and J 0 bases; bases outside gene matches: 6. CDR3: CASSLGQGISGANVLTF. CDR3 DNA sequence: TGTGCCAGCAGTCTCGGACAGGGAATCTCTGGGGCCAACGTCCTGACTTTC.

The V call is TRBV4-3, the J call TRBJ1-3, with no clear D. The CDR3 is 17 amino acids. Germline V gene sequence: CDR1 LGHNA, CDR2 YSLEER. The V and J ends lost 0 bases and 6 bases respectively, with 18 bases between them. The CDR3 spells CASSQDLAGIKQNTIYF. CDR3 DNA sequence: TGCGCCAGCAGCCAAGATCTGGCAGGTATCAAGCAAAACACCATATATTTT.

The rearrangement links TRBV6-5 to TRBJ1-5; TRBD1 is a possible D gene (5 bases). The length of the CDR3 is 14 residues. Trimming stripped 2 bases from V and 3 bases from J, with 8 bases between. The germline V gene encodes CDR1 MNHEY and CDR2 SVGAGI. The CDR3 loop is CASSYDSTNQPQHF. The CDR3 DNA follows: TGTGCCAGCAGTTACGACAGCACCAATCAGCCCCAGCATTTT.

The V call is TRBV7-2, the J call TRBJ2-3; D may be TRBD1 (5 bases). CDR1 and CDR2 from the germline V gene are SGHTA and FQGNSA. V dropped 2 bases and J dropped 1 base, with 10 bases sitting between them. The CDR3 loop spans 15 amino acids. The CDR3 here is CASSLRGSGTDTQYF. The CDR3 DNA sequence: TGTGCCAGCAGCTTAAGGGGATCGGGCACAGATACGCAGTATTTT.

The V and J genes are TRBV10-3 and TRBJ2-7, with 11 bases aligning to TRBD2. V shed 10 bases, J shed 0 bases, and the junction held 8 bases outside the gene matches. CDR3 length: 15 amino acids. Germline CDR1 is ENHRY and CDR2 is SYGVKD. CDR3: CASRTSGLSSYEQYF. DNA of the CDR3: TGTGCCAGTCGGACTAGCGGGTTAAGCTCCTACGAGCAGTACTTC.

In its sample, this clone was seen a few times. V gene TRBV7-8 combines with J gene TRBJ1-2; D ambiguous. V shed 5 bases and J shed 3 bases, with 13 bases lying between them. The CDR3 is made up of 14 amino acids. The germline gives CDR1 SGHVS, CDR2 FQNEAQ. CDR3 amino acids: CASSANALDYGYTF. The CDR3 nucleotides read TGTGCCAGCAGCGCTAATGCTCTGGACTATGGCTACACCTTC.

The rearrangement joins TRBV10-1 to TRBJ2-7; D is tentatively TRBD1 or TRBD2 (6 bases each). V gave up 4 bases and J gave up 2 bases, with 24 bases separating them. In germline, CDR1 is WNHNN, CDR2 SYGVQD (reference sequence). The CDR3 is 18 residues long. The chain's CDR3 is CASSGGRVISGAPYEQYF. In DNA form, the CDR3 reads TGCGCCAGCAGTGGTGGGCGCGTAATATCGGGGGCTCCCTACGAGCAGTACTTC.

Concerning this clone itself: The same CDR3 can be traced to other DNA sequences in this sample. The rearrangement joins TRBV5-1 to TRBJ2-1, with 8 positions matching TRBD2. This CDR3 has 15 amino acids. Per germline, CDR1 SGHRS and CDR2 YFSETQ. Trimming at V came to 3 bases and at J to 4 bases, leaving 6 bases not matched to a gene. The CDR3 region is CASSSSGGPYNEQFF. CDR3 bases: TGCGCCAGCAGCTCAAGCGGGGGACCTTACAATGAGCAGTTCTTC.

This clone showed up just once. V gene TRBV4-3 combines with J gene TRBJ2-2; D uncertain. This CDR3 has 18 residues. The germline CDR1 and CDR2 sequences are LGHNA and YSLEER. V lost 2 bases and J lost 1, with 17 bases in between. DNA for the CDR3: TGCGCCAGCAGCCAAATATTGGGCACCGCCCTGAACACCGGGGAGCTGTTTTTT. It codes for CASSQILGTALNTGELFF.

The CDR3 nucleotides read TGTGCCAGCAGTTCGCAGGGGTTTAACTATGGCTACACCTTC. The encoded protein is CASSSQGFNYGYTF. The chain uses TRBV6-5 and TRBJ1-2; tentative D call: TRBD1 (6 bases). V was shortened by 4 bases and J by 1 base, with 10 bases between the two germline ends. The CDR3 consists of 14 residues. Germline CDR1 reads MNHEY; CDR2 reads SVGAGI.

The chain links TRBV2 to TRBJ2-7, with 7 bases aligning to TRBD1. Germline CDR1 is SNHLY and CDR2 is FYNNEI. The junction had 3 bases not matched to a gene; V was cut back by 6 bases and J by 4 bases. This CDR3 region has 12 residues. The CDR3 DNA reads TGTGCCAGCAGGGACAGGCTATACGAGCAGTACTTC. Protein: CASRDRLYEQYF.

The chain carries TRBV2 and TRBJ2-5; D might be TRBD1 (6 bases). V was shortened by 6 bases and J by 3 bases, with 14 bases between the two germline ends. Germline V gives CDR1 SNHLY, CDR2 FYNNEI. The CDR3 contains 14 residues. This CDR3 reads CASRETGTKETQYF. In DNA form, the CDR3 reads TGTGCCAGCAGGGAAACAGGGACCAAAGAGACCCAGTACTTC.

The rearrangement uses TRBV2 and TRBJ2-1, with D possibly matching TRBD1 (5 bases). Germline CDR1 and CDR2: SNHLY and FYNNEI. Deletions cut 4 bases from V and 8 bases from J, with 12 bases between. The CDR3 is made up of 13 amino acids. CDR3 amino acids: CASSAGQVYEQFF. In DNA form, the CDR3 reads TGTGCCAGCAGTGCCGGACAAGTCTATGAGCAGTTCTTC.

The chain combines TRBV7-2 with TRBJ2-3, with 7 bases aligning to TRBD2. The germline CDR1 and CDR2 sequences are SGHTA and FQGNSA. The CDR3 runs to 18 residues. V was pared by 1 base and J by 0 bases, with 10 bases of the junction left unmatched. CDR3 DNA sequence: TGTGCCAGCAGCTTAGGGGGAGGGCTAGCGACTAGCACAGATACGCAGTATTTT. Translating gives CASSLGGGLATSTDTQYF.

The V call is TRBV11-3, the J call TRBJ2-3; the D call may be TRBD1 or TRBD2 (5 bases each). Germline V CDR1 and CDR2: SGHNT, YENEEA. V lost 1 base, J lost 1 base, and 12 bases lay in between. The CDR3 runs 16 residues. This chain's CDR3 is CASSLGGGLRTDTQYF. The CDR3, as DNA: TGTGCCAGCAGCTTAGGGGGCGGACTGCGCACAGATACGCAGTATTTT.

The V and J genes are TRBV4-3 and TRBJ2-7; TRBD2 agrees at 9 bases. With V trimmed by 4 bases and J by 0 bases, 4 bases remained unmatched. Germline V gives CDR1 LGHNA, CDR2 YSLEER. The CDR3 contains 15 residues. CDR3 residues: CASSPAGGSSYEQYF. In nucleotides, the CDR3 is TGCGCCAGCAGCCCAGCGGGGGGCAGCTCCTACGAGCAGTACTTC.

This clone appeared once. V and J are TRBV28 and TRBJ1-2; D unclear. Germline-derived CDR1 and CDR2 are MDHEN and SYDVKM. Trimming took 2 bases from V and 2 from J, leaving 15 bases between them. The CDR3 is 16 amino acids. The CDR3 region has the DNA TGTGCCAGCAGTTTACTTGACCCCCAGTTAAACTATGGCTACACCTTC. This codes for CASSLLDPQLNYGYTF.

J is TRBJ2-5 and V is TRBV27; D is uncertain. The CDR3 covers 13 residues. Trimming removed 2 bases at V and 3 bases at J, with 7 bases between. Per the germline V gene, CDR1 is MNHEY and CDR2 is SMNVEV (reference sequence). Here the CDR3 DNA reads TGTGCCAGCAGTTTAATGGGAAAAGAGACCCAGTACTTC. Translation gives CASSLMGKETQYF.

V and J are TRBV29-1 and TRBJ1-1; a weak D match, TRBD1 (6 bases). Germline lookup yields CDR1 SQVTM and CDR2 ANQGSEA. Trimming pared 7 bases from V and 4 bases from J, leaving 13 bases between. CDR3 length equals 12 residues. The CDR3 here is CSADRGGTEAFF. The CDR3 nucleotides are TGCAGCGCCGACAGAGGGGGCACTGAAGCTTTCTTT.